This T cell receptor beta chain emerged from a study of T cell repertoires in cytomegalovirus infection. Whole-study findings and limits: Ex vivo, HLA-C-restricted CMV-specific TCR beta clonotypes prevailed over the rest of the response.

Notes on this clonotype: Its antigen is undetermined.

TCRdb reanalysed the reads using MiXCR and keeps one entry per CDR3 protein. The sample has roughly 230,000 distinct CDR3 sequences; about 18% are singletons. Germline assignment: CDR1 SGHNT and CDR2 YENEEA. Trimming stripped 0 bases from V and 1 base from J, with 15 bases between. The CDR3 length is 18 residues. The specimen sequenced was CD8+ T cells from PBMCs. The chain joins TRBV11-3 to TRBJ2-2; D is possibly TRBD2 (6 bases). The clonotype originates from a human donor in good health (CMV status not recorded). Some clones in this sample may be carry-over from other donors' samples. The CDR3 coding sequence is TGTGCCAGCAGCTTAGAAGGAATGGGACTGAGGAACACCGGGGAGCTGTTTTTT. Encoded protein: CASSLEGMGLRNTGELFF.